The clone carrying this TCR beta chain was seen more than once but under ten times. Isolated RNA was reverse transcribed into cDNA used as the sequencing template. Measured with immunoSEQ multiplex PCR; TCRdb has only the in-frame clones, and not every one. The sample contains about 150,000 clones, more than 45% of which appear only once. The CDR3 spans 14 residues. Germline-derived CDR1 and CDR2 are SGHRS and YFSETQ. V shed 2 bases and J shed 2 bases, with 10 bases lying between them. This sample is part of a study of CD8+ T cells in alopecia areata. This sequence joins TRBV5-1 and TRBJ1-2; D perhaps matches TRBD1 (6 bases). The sample consisted of CD4+ T cells sorted from blood. The clonotype was recovered from a human donor with alopecia areata. In nucleotides, the CDR3 is TGCGCCAGCAGCTTCGGGACACCCAACTATGGCTACACCTTC. This gives the protein CASSFGTPNYGYTF.